This entry lists 19 T cell receptor beta chains sequenced from one sample in a study of blood T cell repertoires in COVID-19 (dated by TCRdb to the early 2020s). Library generation was performed with the immunoSEQ multiplex PCR assay. The source is immuneACCESS, and TCRdb retained only in-frame sequences with V and J called. Part of the clones is not carried over; for the studies checked, unresolved V genes explain less than half of this, and the remainder is unexplained. In this sample the table shows more than 50,000 clones, approximately 90% of which occur a single time. The ten largest clones take up roughly 1.5% of the sample. Source material: peripheral blood. The receptors shown here come from a human donor in a cohort sampled during active COVID-19.

The chain recombines TRBV4-1 with TRBJ2-3, with TRBD2 matching 8 bases. This CDR3 spans 16 amino acids. V was pared by 0 bases and J by 0 bases, with 2 bases of the junction left unmatched. Germline CDR1 reads MGHRA; CDR2 reads YSYEKL. The DNA for the CDR3 is TGCGCCAGCAGCCAAGATCCTAGCGGGAGCACAGATACGCAGTATTTT. Protein sequence: CASSQDPSGSTDTQYF.

The genes are TRBV11-1 and TRBJ2-2; TRBD2 matches 8 bases. Germline-derived CDR1 and CDR2 are SGHAT and FQDESV (reference sequence). This CDR3 spans 16 amino acids. Unmatched junction bases numbered 6, after V lost 2 bases and J lost 4 bases. CDR3 region: CASSLPSGRITGELFF. CDR3 bases: TGTGCCAGCAGCTTACCCAGCGGGAGAATCACCGGGGAGCTGTTTTTT.

The chain uses TRBV3-1 (or the pseudogene TRBV3-2) and TRBJ2-1; D might be TRBD2 (6 bases). Between the trimmed V and J ends, which lost 4 bases and 9 bases, there was a span of 13 bases. Per germline, CDR1 LGHDT and CDR2 YNNKEL (reference sequence). The CDR3 is made up of 13 amino acids. The CDR3 spells CASSLKTSSEQFF. In DNA form, the CDR3 reads TGTGCCAGCAGCCTTAAGACTAGTAGTGAGCAGTTCTTC.

As DNA, the CDR3 is TGTGCCAGCATCCTACGGGACGGGGGAGCTGGAAACACCATATATTTT. Protein: CASILRDGGAGNTIYF. The rearrangement joins TRBV2 to TRBJ1-3, with TRBD1 as a possible D gene (5 bases). Germline values: CDR1 SNHLY, CDR2 FYNNEI. The CDR3 covers 16 residues. With 7 bases removed from V and 2 bases from J, the gap between germline ends came to 18 bases.

The rearrangement joins TRBV6-5 to TRBJ1-6, with D hard to call. Germline V gene sequence: CDR1 MNHEY, CDR2 SVGAGI. CDR3 length: 14 amino acids. V was pared by 3 bases and J by 10 bases, with 13 bases between. In DNA, the CDR3 is TGTGCCAGCAGTTATAGCGAAGGAGACTCACCCCTCCACTTT. Its protein is CASSYSEGDSPLHF.

In DNA, the CDR3 is TGTGCCAGCCAATGGGGGGGATTAGAGACCCAGTACTTC. It is translated as CASQWGGLETQYF. This chain connects TRBV28 to TRBJ2-5, with TRBD2 matching over 7 bases. This CDR3 is 13 amino acids long. CDR1 and CDR2 from the germline V gene are MDHEN and SYDVKM. The J segment lost 4 bases and the V segment lost 8 bases, leaving 7 bases of the junction unmatched.

V gene TRBV14 combines with J gene TRBJ2-7; 7 bases map to TRBD1. Germline V gene data show CDR1 as SGHDN and CDR2 as FVKESK. CDR3 size: 17 residues. Germline trimming cut 0 bases from V and 5 bases from J; bases unmatched to any gene: 13. The DNA of the CDR3 is TGTGCCAGCAGCCAAGAAGGGTTCATGGACAGGTCCCACGAGCAGTACTTC. This encodes CASSQEGFMDRSHEQYF.

The chain is built from TRBV4-1 and TRBJ2-1; D may be TRBD2 (5 bases). Germline CDR1 and CDR2: MGHRA and YSYEKL. The CDR3 runs 15 residues. The ends were cut back, 2 bases at V and 6 bases at J, with 14 bases in the middle. CDR3 DNA: TGCGCCAGCAGCCAACAACTAGTCTCCGGCAATGAGCAGTTCTTC. Translation: CASSQQLVSGNEQFF.

J is TRBJ2-1 and V is TRBV24-1; a weak D match, TRBD2 (6 bases). V was cut by 2 bases and J by 8 bases, with 12 bases left in between. The CDR3 consists of 14 residues. CDR1 KGHDR and CDR2 SFDVKD come from the germline V gene. In DNA form, the CDR3 reads TGTGCCACCAGTGATTCGGGACTGAGCGATGAGCAGTTCTTC. It codes for CATSDSGLSDEQFF.

This chain links TRBV6-2 or TRBV6-3 with TRBJ2-7; 12 nucleotides match TRBD2. CDR1 is MNHEY and CDR2 is SVGEGT in the germline V gene. V gave up 2 bases and J gave up 5 bases; unmatched junction bases: 4. The CDR3 is 15 residues long. The CDR3 here is CASSYGLAGTDEQYF. The CDR3, as DNA: TGTGCCAGCAGTTACGGACTAGCGGGAACAGACGAGCAGTACTTC.

The rearrangement uses TRBV7-9 and TRBJ2-7; unclear D gene. CDR3 length equals 14 residues. CDR1 SEHNR and CDR2 FQNEAQ come from the germline V gene (reference sequence). V gave up 4 bases and J gave up 0 bases, with 10 bases separating them. CDR3: CASSYDTGSYEQYF. In nucleotides, the CDR3 is TGTGCCAGCAGCTACGACACTGGCTCCTACGAGCAGTACTTC.

The V call is TRBV7-9, the J call TRBJ1-2, with TRBD1 matching 9 bases. The trim removed 6 bases at V and 4 bases at J, leaving 9 bases unmatched. This CDR3 is built from 15 residues. Germline V gene data show CDR1 as SEHNR and CDR2 as FQNEAQ (reference sequence). CDR3 in amino acids: CASSSQGAVLYGYTF. DNA of the CDR3: TGTGCCAGCAGTTCACAGGGGGCTGTCCTCTATGGCTACACCTTC.

V is TRBV24-1 and J is TRBJ2-3; D gene ambiguous. CDR1 and CDR2 (germline): KGHDR, SFDVKD. The V gene lost 1 base and the J gene lost 6 bases, with 10 bases spanning the gap. This CDR3 contains 14 residues. CDR3 protein: CATSDFRSADTQYF. CDR3 in DNA: TGTGCCACCAGTGATTTTCGTTCAGCGGATACGCAGTATTTT.

The J gene is TRBJ2-5, the V gene TRBV7-2; D uncertain. Germline CDR1 reads SGHTA; CDR2 reads FQGNSA. The CDR3 runs 13 residues. V lost 2 bases, J lost 2 bases, and 6 bases lay in between. The CDR3 DNA sequence: TGTGCCAGCAGCTTACGGTATCAAGAGACCCAGTACTTC. It translates to CASSLRYQETQYF.

The gene calls are TRBV21-1 and TRBJ2-5; the table's D gene call, TRBD2, was not cross checked with the DNA. TRBV21-1 counts as a pseudogene. This CDR3 is built from 22 residues. As DNA, the CDR3 is TGTGCCAGCAGCAAACAGTTGACGGACCCGGACTGCAAGCGGGAGGGCCGAGAGACCCAGTACTTC. It translates to CASSKQLTDPDCKREGRETQYF.

This clone was counted a single time. The J gene is TRBJ2-1, the V gene TRBV7-3; 11 bases are shared with TRBD2. The CDR3 runs to 14 residues. Trimming removed 0 bases from V and 10 bases from J; junction bases left unmatched: 2. Germline V gene sequence: CDR1 SGHTA, CDR2 FQGTGA. The CDR3 sequence is CASSLTTSGVEQFF. The CDR3 bases are TGTGCCAGCAGCTTAACGACTAGCGGGGTAGAGCAGTTCTTC.

The chain uses TRBV18 and TRBJ2-1; no reliable D call. This CDR3 region has 16 residues. V was cut by 3 bases and J by 9 bases, with 21 bases left in between. CDR1 KGHSH and CDR2 LQKENI come from the germline V gene. DNA for the CDR3: TGTGCCAGCTCACCCCTAGGTAGTGGGTTCGATGGTGAGCAGTTCTTC. Its translation: CASSPLGSGFDGEQFF.

The chain uses TRBV28 and TRBJ2-7; the D is unclear. The CDR3 consists of 13 residues. V dropped 3 bases and J dropped 0 bases, with 6 bases sitting between them. CDR1 is MDHEN, CDR2 SYDVKM, per germline. The CDR3 protein is CASSFEDSYEQYF. As DNA, the CDR3 is TGTGCCAGCAGTTTTGAGGACTCCTACGAGCAGTACTTC.

This rearrangement joins TRBV27 to TRBJ2-3; D possibly corresponds to TRBD1 (5 bases). Germline V gene sequence: CDR1 MNHEY, CDR2 SMNVEV (reference sequence). Deletions cut 2 bases from V and 6 bases from J, with 12 bases between. This CDR3 is built from 14 residues. CDR3 in DNA: TGTGCCAGCAGTTTAAACTCTCCAGGGGATACGCAGTATTTT. Protein sequence: CASSLNSPGDTQYF.